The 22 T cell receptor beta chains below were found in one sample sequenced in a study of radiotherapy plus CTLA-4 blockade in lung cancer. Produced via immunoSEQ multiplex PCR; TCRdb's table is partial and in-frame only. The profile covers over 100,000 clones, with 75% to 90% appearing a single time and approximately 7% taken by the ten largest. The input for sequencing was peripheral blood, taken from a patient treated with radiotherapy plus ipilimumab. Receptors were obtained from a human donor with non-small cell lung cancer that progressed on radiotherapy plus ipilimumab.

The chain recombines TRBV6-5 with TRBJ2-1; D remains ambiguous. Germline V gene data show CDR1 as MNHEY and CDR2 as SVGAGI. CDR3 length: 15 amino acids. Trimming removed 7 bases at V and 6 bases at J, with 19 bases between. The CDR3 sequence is CASNTRAPKGNEQFF. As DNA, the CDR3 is TGTGCCAGCAACACCCGGGCCCCGAAGGGCAATGAGCAGTTCTTC.

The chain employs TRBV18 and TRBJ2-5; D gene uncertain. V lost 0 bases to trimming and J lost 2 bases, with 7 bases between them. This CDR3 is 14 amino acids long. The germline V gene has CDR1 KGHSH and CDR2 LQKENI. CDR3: CASSPPSLQETQYF. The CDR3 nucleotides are TGTGCCAGCTCACCACCCTCCCTACAAGAGACCCAGTACTTC.

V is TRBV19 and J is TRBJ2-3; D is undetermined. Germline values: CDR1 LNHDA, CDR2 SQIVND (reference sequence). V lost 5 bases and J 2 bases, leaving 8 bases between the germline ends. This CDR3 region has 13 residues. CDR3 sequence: CASSLAATDTQYF. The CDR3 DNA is TGTGCCAGTAGTTTGGCCGCCACAGATACGCAGTATTTT.

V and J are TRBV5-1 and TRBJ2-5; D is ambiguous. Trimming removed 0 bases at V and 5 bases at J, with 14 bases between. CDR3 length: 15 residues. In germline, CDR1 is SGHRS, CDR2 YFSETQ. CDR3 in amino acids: CASSLVAGMGETQYF. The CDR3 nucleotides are TGCGCCAGCAGCTTGGTAGCCGGAATGGGGGAGACCCAGTACTTC. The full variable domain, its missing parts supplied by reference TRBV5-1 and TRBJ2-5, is KAGVTQTPRYLIKTRGQQVTLSCSPISGHRSVSWYQQTPGQGLQFLFEYFSETQRNKGNFPGRFSGRQFSNSRSEMNVSTLELGDSALYLCASSLVAGMGETQYFGPGTRLLVL.

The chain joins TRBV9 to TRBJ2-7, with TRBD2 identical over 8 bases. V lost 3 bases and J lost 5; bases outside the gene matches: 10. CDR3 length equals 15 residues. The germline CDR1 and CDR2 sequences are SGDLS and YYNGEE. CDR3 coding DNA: TGTGCCAGCAGCGCCTACGGTGGGACTAGTGACGAGCAGTACTTC. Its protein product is CASSAYGGTSDEQYF.

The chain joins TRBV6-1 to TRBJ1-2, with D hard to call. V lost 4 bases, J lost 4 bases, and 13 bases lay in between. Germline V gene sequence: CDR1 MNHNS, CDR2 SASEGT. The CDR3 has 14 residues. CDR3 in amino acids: CASSVREGSYGYTF. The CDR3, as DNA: TGTGCCAGCAGTGTCCGCGAAGGATCCTATGGCTACACCTTC.

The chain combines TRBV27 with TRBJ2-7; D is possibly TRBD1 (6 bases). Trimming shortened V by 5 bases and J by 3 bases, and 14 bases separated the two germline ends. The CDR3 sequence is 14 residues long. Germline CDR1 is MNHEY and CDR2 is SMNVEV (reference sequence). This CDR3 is CASSPRDRYYEQYF. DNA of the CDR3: TGTGCCAGCAGTCCTCGCGACAGGTACTACGAGCAGTACTTC.

CDR3 sequence: CSVGGTVSIYEQYF. The DNA for the CDR3 is TGCAGCGTCGGCGGAACCGTTTCTATTTACGAGCAGTACTTC. The chain combines TRBV29-1 with TRBJ2-7; D not resolved. Per the germline V gene, CDR1 is SQVTM and CDR2 is ANQGSEA. The CDR3 has 14 amino acids. The V gene lost 6 bases and the J gene lost 4 bases, with 19 bases spanning the gap.

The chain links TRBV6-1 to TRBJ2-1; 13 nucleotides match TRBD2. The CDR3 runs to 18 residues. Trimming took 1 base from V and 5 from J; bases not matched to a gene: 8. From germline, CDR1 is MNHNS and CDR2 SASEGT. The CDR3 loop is CASSEVRLAGGINNEQFF. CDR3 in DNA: TGTGCCAGCAGTGAAGTTAGACTAGCGGGAGGAATTAACAATGAGCAGTTCTTC.

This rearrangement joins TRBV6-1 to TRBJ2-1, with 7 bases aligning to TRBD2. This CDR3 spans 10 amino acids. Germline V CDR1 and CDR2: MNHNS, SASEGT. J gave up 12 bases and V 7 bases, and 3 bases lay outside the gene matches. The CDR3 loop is CASTGGGQFF. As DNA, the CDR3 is TGTGCCAGCACGGGCGGGGGGCAGTTCTTC.

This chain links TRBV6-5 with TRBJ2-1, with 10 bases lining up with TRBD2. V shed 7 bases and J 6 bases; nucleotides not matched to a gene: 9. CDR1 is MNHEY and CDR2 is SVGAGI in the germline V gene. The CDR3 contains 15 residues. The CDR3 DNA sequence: TGTGCCAGCACCCACGAGCTAGCGGGAGCCAATGAGCAGTTCTTC. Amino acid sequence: CASTHELAGANEQFF.

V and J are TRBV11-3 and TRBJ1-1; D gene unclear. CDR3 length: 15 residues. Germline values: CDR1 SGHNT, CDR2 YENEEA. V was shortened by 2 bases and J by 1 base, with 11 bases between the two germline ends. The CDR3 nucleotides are TGTGCCAGCAGCTTAATGGGCAACACGAACACTGAAGCTTTCTTT. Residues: CASSLMGNTNTEAFF. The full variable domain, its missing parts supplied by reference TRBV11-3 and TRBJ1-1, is EAGVVQSPRYKIIEKKQPVAFWCNPISGHNTLYWYLQNLGQGPELLIRYENEEAVDDSQLPKDRFSAERLKGVDSTLKIQPAELGDSAVYLCASSLMGNTNTEAFFGQGTRLTVV.

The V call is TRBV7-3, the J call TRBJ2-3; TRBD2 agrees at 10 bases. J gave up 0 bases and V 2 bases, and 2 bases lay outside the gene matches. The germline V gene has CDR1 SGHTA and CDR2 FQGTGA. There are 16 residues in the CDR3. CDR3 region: CASSLFSGRSTDTQYF. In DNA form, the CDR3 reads TGTGCCAGCAGCTTATTTAGCGGGAGGAGCACAGATACGCAGTATTTT.

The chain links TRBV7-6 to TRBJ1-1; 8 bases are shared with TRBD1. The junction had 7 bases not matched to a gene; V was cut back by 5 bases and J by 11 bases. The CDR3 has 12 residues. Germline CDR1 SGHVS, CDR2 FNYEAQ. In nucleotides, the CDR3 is TGTGCCAGCAGCCAAAGGACAGGGCTTGCTTTCTTT. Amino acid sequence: CASSQRTGLAFF.

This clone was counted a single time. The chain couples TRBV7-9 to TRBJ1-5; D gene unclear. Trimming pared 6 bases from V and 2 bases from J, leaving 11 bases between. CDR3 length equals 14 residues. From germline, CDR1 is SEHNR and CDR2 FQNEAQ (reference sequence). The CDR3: CASSNGLGNQPQHF. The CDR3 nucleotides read TGTGCCAGCAGTAACGGGCTGGGCAATCAGCCCCAGCATTTT.

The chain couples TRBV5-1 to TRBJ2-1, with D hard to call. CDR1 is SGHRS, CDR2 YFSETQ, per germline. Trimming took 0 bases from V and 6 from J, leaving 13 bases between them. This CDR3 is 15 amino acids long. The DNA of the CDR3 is TGCGCCAGCAGCTTGGTGGCAGACCCGGGCAATGAGCAGTTCTTC. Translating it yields CASSLVADPGNEQFF.

The CDR3 sequence is CATLLPSGYTF. The CDR3 DNA reads TGTGCCACCCTCCTGCCGAGTGGCTACACCTTC. The chain uses TRBV6-6 and TRBJ1-2; no clear D. The CDR3 length is 11 residues. Germline loops: CDR1 MNHNY, CDR2 SVGAGI (reference sequence). Trimming took 10 bases from V and 7 from J, leaving 13 bases between them.

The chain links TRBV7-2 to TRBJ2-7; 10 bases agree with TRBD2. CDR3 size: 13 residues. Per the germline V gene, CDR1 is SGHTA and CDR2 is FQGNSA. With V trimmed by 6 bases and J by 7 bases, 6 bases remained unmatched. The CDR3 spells CASSQREGGEQYF. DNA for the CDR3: TGTGCCAGCAGTCAGCGGGAGGGGGGAGAGCAGTACTTC.

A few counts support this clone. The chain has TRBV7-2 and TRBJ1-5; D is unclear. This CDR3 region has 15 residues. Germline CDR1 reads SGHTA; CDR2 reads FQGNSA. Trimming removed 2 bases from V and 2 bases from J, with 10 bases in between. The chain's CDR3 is CASSLRGLGNQPQHF. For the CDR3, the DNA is TGTGCCAGCAGCTTAAGAGGATTGGGCAATCAGCCCCAGCATTTT. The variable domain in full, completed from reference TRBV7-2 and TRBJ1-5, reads GAGVSQSPSNKVTEKGKDVELRCDPISGHTALYWYRQSLGQGLEFLIYFQGNSAPDKSGLPSDRFSAERTGGSVSTLTIQRTQQEDSAVYLCASSLRGLGNQPQHFGDGTRLSIL.

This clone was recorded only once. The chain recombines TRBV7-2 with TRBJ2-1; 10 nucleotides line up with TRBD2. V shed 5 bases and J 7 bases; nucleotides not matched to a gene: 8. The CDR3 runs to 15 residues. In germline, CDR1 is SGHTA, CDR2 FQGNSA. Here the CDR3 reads CASSTLGSGRNEQFF. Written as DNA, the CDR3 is TGTGCCAGCAGCACTCTTGGTAGCGGGAGGAATGAGCAGTTCTTC.

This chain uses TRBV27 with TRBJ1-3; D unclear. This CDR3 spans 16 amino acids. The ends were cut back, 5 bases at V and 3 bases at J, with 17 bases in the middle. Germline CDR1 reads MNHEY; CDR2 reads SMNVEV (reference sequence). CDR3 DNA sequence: TGTGCCAGCAGTCCTCTTGCGCGGCTCGGTGGAAACACCATATATTTT. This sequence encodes CASSPLARLGGNTIYF.

CDR3: CASSPARVLAVWGQFF. The CDR3 coding sequence is TGTGCCAGCAGCCCAGCGAGGGTACTAGCGGTATGGGGGCAGTTCTTC. The chain uses TRBV7-8 and TRBJ2-1; 8 nucleotides match TRBD2. With V trimmed by 5 bases and J by 12 bases, 18 bases remained unmatched. Looked up from germline, CDR1 is SGHVS and CDR2 is FQNEAQ. This CDR3 contains 16 residues.